This T cell receptor (beta chain) was captured in a study of T cells of healthy individuals. This clonotype appeared many times. Germline V lookup: CDR1 SGHTA, CDR2 FQGTGA. The CDR3 consists of 13 residues. V was clipped by 5 bases and J by 5 bases, with 12 bases between them. TCRdb called the 5' RACE reads again in MiXCR, with one record for every CDR3 protein. The repertoire has 40,000 to 60,000 distinct CDR3 sequences, about 15% of them found once; the top ten carry about 16%. The origin of this receptor is a human donor in good health. The V call is TRBV7-3, the J call TRBJ1-2; possibly TRBD1 for D (5 bases). The CDR3 is CASSPGQGYGYTF. CDR3 DNA: TGTGCCAGCAGCCCTGGACAAGGGTATGGCTACACCTTC.